These T cell receptor beta chains were read from a single sample in a study of T cells in localized non-small cell lung cancer. The method was immunoSEQ multiplex PCR; TCRdb's version includes in-frame clones alone and lacks a portion of them. The sample shows about 41,000 clones, about 85% of them seen only once. Sequenced here: peripheral blood, sampled before any cancer treatment. Receptors originate from a woman aged 18 to 55 with stage III lung adenocarcinoma. CDR3s include the opening cysteine and the closing phenylalanine or tryptophan. A D gene is named only where the DNA matches it firmly.

j_gene: TRBJ2-7
d_gene: TRBD1
v_gene: TRBV5-1
CDR3nt: TGCGCCAGCAGCTTACAGGGGAGCTCCTACGAGCAGTACTTC
CDR3aa: CASSLQGSSYEQYF

j_gene: TRBJ2-7
d_gene: -
v_gene: TRBV5-5
CDR3nt: TGTGCCAGCAGCCTGATCGGGACGGCAGCCTACGAGCAGTACTTC
CDR3aa: CASSLIGTAAYEQYF

j_gene: TRBJ1-1
d_gene: TRBD1
v_gene: TRBV6-1
CDR3nt: TGTGCCAGCAAAAGACAGGGAGAAGCTTTCTTT
CDR3aa: CASKRQGEAFF

j_gene: TRBJ2-7
d_gene: TRBD2
v_gene: TRBV13
CDR3nt: TGTGCCAGCAGCTTACGGCTAGCGGGATCCTACGAGCAGTACTTC
CDR3aa: CASSLRLAGSYEQYF

j_gene: TRBJ2-1
d_gene: TRBD2
v_gene: TRBV5-6
CDR3nt: TGTGCCAGCAGCGAGGGACTAGCGGGGGGCCTCGATGAGCAGTTCTTC
CDR3aa: CASSEGLAGGLDEQFF

j_gene: TRBJ2-5
d_gene: TRBD1
v_gene: TRBV2
CDR3nt: TGTGCCAGCAGTGACAGGGGGCAAGAGACCCAGTACTTC
CDR3aa: CASSDRGQETQYF

j_gene: TRBJ2-7
d_gene: -
v_gene: TRBV29-1
CDR3nt: TGCAGCGTTACGACGGACGGAGGGCAGTACTTC
CDR3aa: CSVTTDGGQYF

j_gene: TRBJ1-5
d_gene: -
v_gene: TRBV6-1
CDR3nt: TGTGCCAGCAGTTTACAGGGAGGGAGCAATCAGCCCCAGCATTTT
CDR3aa: CASSLQGGSNQPQHF

j_gene: TRBJ2-1
d_gene: -
v_gene: TRBV18
CDR3nt: TGTGCCAGCTCACCACCGATCGGAAGGCGTCCCTCCTACAATGAGCAGTTCTTC
CDR3aa: CASSPPIGRRPSYNEQFF

j_gene: TRBJ1-5
d_gene: -
v_gene: TRBV4-1
CDR3nt: TGCGCCAGCAGCCAAGCAGGGGACATTGAGACCAATCAGCCCCAGCATTTT
CDR3aa: CASSQAGDIETNQPQHF

j_gene: TRBJ2-3
d_gene: -
v_gene: TRBV4-2
CDR3nt: TGTGCCAGCAGCCGGAAGGAGGGATTCACAGATACGCAGTATTTT
CDR3aa: CASSRKEGFTDTQYF

j_gene: TRBJ2-2
d_gene: TRBD2
v_gene: TRBV19
CDR3nt: TGTGCCAGTAGTCCGAGCGGGGGCGGGCGGACCGGGGAGCTGTTTTTT
CDR3aa: CASSPSGGGRTGELFF

j_gene: TRBJ1-3
d_gene: -
v_gene: TRBV29-1
CDR3nt: TGCAGCGCCGTTCATTCACTGTCGAACACCATATATTTT
CDR3aa: CSAVHSLSNTIYF

j_gene: TRBJ1-3
d_gene: TRBD1
v_gene: TRBV30
CDR3nt: TGTGCCTGGAGGCTACAGGGGGCTGGAAACACCATATATTTT
CDR3aa: CAWRLQGAGNTIYF

j_gene: TRBJ2-3
d_gene: -
v_gene: TRBV2
CDR3nt: TGTGCCAGCAAGGGACCCACAGATACGCAGTATTTT
CDR3aa: CASKGPTDTQYF

j_gene: TRBJ1-2
d_gene: TRBD1
v_gene: TRBV5-1
CDR3nt: TGCGCCAGCAGCTTGGAGACAGGGGCCACCAACTATGGCTACACCTTC
CDR3aa: CASSLETGATNYGYTF

j_gene: TRBJ2-3
d_gene: TRBD2
v_gene: TRBV27
CDR3nt: TGTGCCAGCAGCCTAGGACTAGCGGGGGGCTTCGGAAGCACAGATACGCAGTATTTT
CDR3aa: CASSLGLAGGFGSTDTQYF

j_gene: TRBJ2-1
d_gene: TRBD2
v_gene: TRBV18
CDR3nt: TGTGCCAGCTCACAAGCGGCCAGCGGGGGGGCTTATGGCAATGAGCAGTTCTTC
CDR3aa: CASSQAASGGAYGNEQFF

j_gene: TRBJ1-2
d_gene: -
v_gene: TRBV27
CDR3nt: TGTGCCAGCAGTTTCTTGACGGCACCGAACTATGGCTACACCTTC
CDR3aa: CASSFLTAPNYGYTF

j_gene: TRBJ1-2
d_gene: TRBD1
v_gene: TRBV6-6
CDR3nt: TGTGCCAGCAGTCCAGTCGGACAGGGGGCTAAAGGCTACACCTTC
CDR3aa: CASSPVGQGAKGYTF

j_gene: TRBJ2-4
d_gene: -
v_gene: TRBV10-1
CDR3nt: TGCGCCAGCAGACCGGGATCCCTCCCAAACATTCAGTACTTC
CDR3aa: CASRPGSLPNIQYF

j_gene: TRBJ2-3
d_gene: -
v_gene: TRBV9
CDR3nt: TGTGCCAGCAGCGTAGCTGAGGCAGATACGCAGTATTTT
CDR3aa: CASSVAEADTQYF

j_gene: TRBJ1-5
d_gene: -
v_gene: TRBV19
CDR3nt: TGTGCCAGTAGTCGTTTGTATCCGGGTGCCGTTCGCAATCAGCCCCAGCATTTT
CDR3aa: CASSRLYPGAVRNQPQHF

j_gene: TRBJ2-1
d_gene: -
v_gene: TRBV7-8
CDR3nt: TGTGCCAGCAGAACAGGGACCTACAATGAGCAGTTCTTC
CDR3aa: CASRTGTYNEQFF

j_gene: TRBJ2-2
d_gene: -
v_gene: TRBV4-2
CDR3nt: TGTGCCAGCAGCCAAGTTCCCCTTTCTAGTCCCGGGGAGCTGTTTTTT
CDR3aa: CASSQVPLSSPGELFF

j_gene: TRBJ1-5
d_gene: TRBD1
v_gene: TRBV2
CDR3nt: TGTGCCAGCAGTAACGGACAGGGGGGACAGCCCCAGCATTTT
CDR3aa: CASSNGQGGQPQHF

j_gene: TRBJ2-7
d_gene: -
v_gene: TRBV5-6
CDR3nt: TGTGCCAGCAGCGTGGACATCGGGTTTCTCTCCGAGCAGTACTTC
CDR3aa: CASSVDIGFLSEQYF

j_gene: TRBJ1-4
d_gene: -
v_gene: TRBV30
CDR3nt: TGTGCCTGGAGTGTACCAGGGATGAGTGAAAAACTGTTTTTT
CDR3aa: CAWSVPGMSEKLFF

j_gene: TRBJ1-1
d_gene: -
v_gene: TRBV4-1
CDR3nt: TGCGCCAGCAGCCAAGAGAGGGAAAGAGGGTTTGGAGCTTTCTTT
CDR3aa: CASSQERERGFGAFF

j_gene: TRBJ2-3
d_gene: -
v_gene: TRBV7-3
CDR3nt: TGTGCCAGCAGCTTCCGGCCTTGGGATACGCAGTATTTT
CDR3aa: CASSFRPWDTQYF

j_gene: TRBJ2-2
d_gene: TRBD2
v_gene: TRBV9
CDR3nt: TGTGCCAGCAGCGTATTCCCCGCGGGGGCGAACACCGGGGAGCTGTTTTTT
CDR3aa: CASSVFPAGANTGELFF

j_gene: TRBJ1-2
d_gene: TRBD1
v_gene: TRBV27
CDR3nt: TGTGCCAGCAGAACAGGGGGCCGAAACTATGGCTACACCTTC
CDR3aa: CASRTGGRNYGYTF

j_gene: TRBJ1-5
d_gene: -
v_gene: TRBV27
CDR3nt: TGTGCCAGCAGTTTGGGCCCGGCGAGCAATCAGCCCCAGCATTTT
CDR3aa: CASSLGPASNQPQHF

j_gene: TRBJ1-6
d_gene: -
v_gene: TRBV6-6
CDR3nt: TGTGCCAGCAGTTACAGAATAGGGTTGGATTCACCCCTCCACTTT
CDR3aa: CASSYRIGLDSPLHF

j_gene: TRBJ2-7
d_gene: TRBD2
v_gene: TRBV5-4
CDR3nt: TGTGCCAGCAGCGCCCTGACTAGCGGGGAAATCTACGAGCAGTACTTC
CDR3aa: CASSALTSGEIYEQYF

j_gene: TRBJ2-1
d_gene: -
v_gene: TRBV4-1
CDR3nt: TGCGCCAGCAGCCCACACTCCAATGAGCAGTTCTTC
CDR3aa: CASSPHSNEQFF

j_gene: TRBJ1-4
d_gene: -
v_gene: TRBV15
CDR3nt: TGTGCCACCAGCAGTAGCGGTTTACCAACTAATGAAAAACTGTTTTTT
CDR3aa: CATSSSGLPTNEKLFF

j_gene: TRBJ1-2
d_gene: TRBD1
v_gene: TRBV6-1
CDR3nt: TGTGCCAGCAACCTACAGGGGGCGGGCTATGGCTACACCTTC
CDR3aa: CASNLQGAGYGYTF

j_gene: TRBJ1-1
d_gene: TRBD1
v_gene: TRBV4-1
CDR3nt: TGCGCCAGCAGCCAATTGACAGGGGGGGACACTGAAGCTTTCTTT
CDR3aa: CASSQLTGGDTEAFF

j_gene: TRBJ1-5
d_gene: -
v_gene: TRBV5-1
CDR3nt: TGCGCCAGCAGCGAAGGGGAACGCAATCAGCCCCAGCATTTT
CDR3aa: CASSEGERNQPQHF

j_gene: TRBJ1-6
d_gene: -
v_gene: TRBV11-2
CDR3nt: TGTGCCAGCAGCTTAGGGACGGCAAATTCACCCCTCCACTTT
CDR3aa: CASSLGTANSPLHF

j_gene: TRBJ1-3
d_gene: -
v_gene: TRBV19
CDR3nt: TGTGCCAGTAGTATCAGCTTCGGCTCTGGAAACACCATATATTTT
CDR3aa: CASSISFGSGNTIYF